A selection of T cell receptor beta chains follows, all from one sample in a study of blood T cell repertoires in COVID-19. Some clones are missing from TCRdb's copy, which holds only in-frame ones; the method was immunoSEQ multiplex PCR. The table has 130,000 or so clones, roughly 71% seen once. The source material was peripheral blood. These TCRs come from a man aged 80 or over with acute or convalescent COVID-19. The conserved cysteine and the conserved F or W are not part of the CDR3 here. The order of the fields is clone size, V gene, J gene, CDR3 protein. Not every row has a clone size; where given, it reads once, few, many or a size class.

.,TRBV2,TRBJ2-7,ASSFGLVYEQY
few,TRBV7-3,TRBJ2-2,ASSLTRENTGELF
.,TRBV6-1,TRBJ1-2,ASSEGGTGTRG
.,TRBV19,TRBJ2-7,ASSIGGGDEQY
.,TRBV28,TRBJ2-2,ASSSSGTRAGELF
once,TRBV4-3,TRBJ1-2,ASSQERIMNYGYT
.,TRBV2,TRBJ2-6,ASRMQGDPSGANVLT
.,TRBV27,TRBJ1-2,ASGYRDVRGYT
.,TRBV19,TRBJ2-2,ASHSPGGNTGELF
.,TRBV7-2,TRBJ2-3,ASSPTSGAIDTQY
.,TRBV7-2,TRBJ2-7,ASSPRGTSAFEQY
many,TRBV5-4,TRBJ2-3,ASSLGGGGAQDTQY
.,TRBV6-2/TRBV6-3,TRBJ2-3,ASSFIGTGLTDTQY
.,TRBV9,TRBJ2-5,ASSASGAGMETQY
.,TRBV4-2,TRBJ2-6,ASSRDFTSGANVLT
.,TRBV10-3,TRBJ2-5,AISETDRLGETQY
.,TRBV5-4,TRBJ2-7,ASSRYGLAVDEQY
few,TRBV7-2,TRBJ1-2,ATSPPGPGYT
.,TRBV6-5,TRBJ2-3,ASSRRDRGGDTQY
few,TRBV3-1/TRBV3-2,TRBJ2-1,ASSQDVGGGRNEQF
few,TRBV5-1,TRBJ2-2,ASSPDRLNTGELF
.,TRBV2,TRBJ1-1,ASSVNNRVSEAF
.,TRBV14,TRBJ1-4,ASSPSWQGNEKLF
.,TRBV2,TRBJ2-5,ASSETGQETQY
.,TRBV13,TRBJ2-2,ASSLEWASGENTGELF
.,TRBV6-5,TRBJ2-3,ASRRLAGIDTQY
.,TRBV3-1/TRBV3-2,TRBJ2-1,ASSRHPAGTYNEQF
.,TRBV18,TRBJ1-2,ASSPLDQGADYGYT
.,TRBV5-8,TRBJ2-5,ASSPGTGRGGETQY
.,TRBV7-2,TRBJ2-2,ASARRGTGELF
many,TRBV18,TRBJ2-7,ASSPGTYGYEQY
.,TRBV13,TRBJ2-1,ASSSGTGATEQF
.,TRBV30,TRBJ1-6,AWSVESGYRSPLH
few,TRBV5-6,TRBJ1-6,ASSLEGQGAWNSPLH
.,TRBV11-1,TRBJ2-5,ASSLAYQGAEETQY
.,TRBV5-5,TRBJ2-1,ASSHGQFYNEQF
few,TRBV2,TRBJ1-1,ARSVTGAEAF
.,TRBV5-1,TRBJ2-1,ASRPDNNEQF
.,TRBV28,TRBJ2-1,ASIGVVGRSYNEQF
.,TRBV4-1,TRBJ2-5,ASSYDRGWETQY
.,TRBV5-5,TRBJ2-7,ASSLTPGKYEQY
.,TRBV3-1/TRBV3-2,TRBJ2-1,ASSQDRGRGGAEQF
.,TRBV28,TRBJ1-2,ASSSQQGSYGYT
.,TRBV5-6,TRBJ2-5,ASSPLIGEGQY
.,TRBV5-6,TRBJ1-1,ASRRQRNTEAF
.,TRBV6-5,TRBJ1-2,ASTNTPSYGYT
.,TRBV5-1,TRBJ2-7,ASSTTLAGGGTYEQY
few,TRBV6-5,TRBJ1-5,ASRVNRAQPQH
.,TRBV6-6,TRBJ2-7,ASSRTGAYEQY
.,TRBV18,TRBJ2-7,ASSRDSGEQY
.,TRBV7-9,TRBJ2-7,ASRTDSSYEQY
once,TRBV6-6,TRBJ2-2,ASLRDSKTGELF
few,TRBV4-1,TRBJ1-2,ASSNALQGARGYT
.,TRBV2,TRBJ2-7,ASSEFRSGVDSFY
few,TRBV7-2,TRBJ2-6,ASSFVGVSGANVLT
.,TRBV7-9,TRBJ2-7,ASSSKGGTDEQY
.,TRBV20-1,TRBJ2-1,SASSGGPNEQF
once,TRBV5-4,TRBJ2-7,ASSTGTGLYEQY
.,TRBV30,TRBJ1-1,AWSSGETAEAF